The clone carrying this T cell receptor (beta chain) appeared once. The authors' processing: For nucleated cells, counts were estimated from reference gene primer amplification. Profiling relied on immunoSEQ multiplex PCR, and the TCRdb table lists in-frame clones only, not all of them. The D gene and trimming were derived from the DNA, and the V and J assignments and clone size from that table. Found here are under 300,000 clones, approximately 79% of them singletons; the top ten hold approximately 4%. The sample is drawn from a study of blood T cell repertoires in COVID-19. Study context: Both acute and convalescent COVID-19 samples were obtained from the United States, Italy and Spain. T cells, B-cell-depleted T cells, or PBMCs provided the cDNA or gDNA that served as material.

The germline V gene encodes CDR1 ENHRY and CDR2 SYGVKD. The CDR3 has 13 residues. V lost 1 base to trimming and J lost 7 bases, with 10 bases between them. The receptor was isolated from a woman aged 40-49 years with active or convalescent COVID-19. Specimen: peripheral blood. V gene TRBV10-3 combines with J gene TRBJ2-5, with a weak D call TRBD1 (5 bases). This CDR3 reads CAISEYGTGTQYF. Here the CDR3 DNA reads TGTGCCATCAGTGAGTATGGAACAGGGACCCAGTACTTC.